This T cell receptor beta chain emerged from a study of blood T cell repertoires in COVID-19. About the study: Acute and convalescent COVID-19 specimens originated in the United States, Italy and Spain.

Methods used by the authors: For nucleated cells, counts were estimated from reference gene primer amplification. The protocol was immunoSEQ multiplex PCR, while the TCRdb copy is restricted to in-frame clones and leaves out a portion. V and J calls and clone size are given by that table; D and trimming were obtained from the DNA. Seen here are tens of thousands of clones, approximately 87% observed once, and the top ten hold 3.5% to 5%. The source is a human donor in a cohort sampled during active COVID-19. Sequences were obtained from peripheral blood.

DNA for the CDR3: TGTGCCAGTAGCCAGGGATTTAACACTGAAGCTTTCTTT. It specifies CASSQGFNTEAFF. The chain recombines TRBV19 with TRBJ1-1, with D maybe TRBD1 (5 bases). V lost 6 bases and J lost 2, with 10 bases in between. The CDR3 extends over 13 amino acids. Per the germline V gene, CDR1 is LNHDA and CDR2 is SQIVND (reference sequence).